Following are 11 T cell receptor beta chains from one sample sequenced in a study of T cell responses to AZD1222 COVID-19 vaccine. Profiling relied on immunoSEQ multiplex PCR, and the TCRdb table lists in-frame clones only, not all of them. The sample shows roughly 200,000 clones, 85% to 95% of them seen only once. The input for sequencing was peripheral blood, taken on day 0 of MenACWY control vaccination. All receptors come from an adult in good health.

V gene TRBV4-2 combines with J gene TRBJ1-2; D uncertain. The CDR3 contains 15 residues. Germline V CDR1 and CDR2: LGHNA, YNFKEQ. The V end was cut by 2 bases, the J end by 0 bases, with 10 bases between. CDR3 bases: TGTGCCAGCAGCCAAAATCCGACGACTAACTATGGCTACACCTTC. Amino acids: CASSQNPTTNYGYTF.

For the CDR3, the DNA is TGTGCCAGCAGTTTGGGGGGAGCATATGGCTACACCTTC. Its translation is CASSLGGAYGYTF. The rearrangement links TRBV27 to TRBJ1-2; D is possibly TRBD1 (5 bases). Between the trimmed V and J ends, which lost 3 bases and 5 bases, there was a span of 10 bases. The CDR3 has 13 residues. Looked up from germline, CDR1 is MNHEY and CDR2 is SMNVEV (reference sequence).

The chain is built from TRBV18 and TRBJ1-6, with TRBD1 matching over 7 bases. Germline trimming cut 5 bases from V and 7 bases from J; bases unmatched to any gene: 5. In germline, CDR1 is KGHSH, CDR2 LQKENI. The CDR3 extends over 14 amino acids. The CDR3 protein is CASSTGVGNSPLHF. The CDR3, as DNA: TGTGCCAGCTCAACAGGGGTAGGCAATTCACCCCTCCACTTT.

The chain is built from TRBV7-9 and TRBJ1-1; 8 nucleotides line up with TRBD1. V dropped 8 bases and J dropped 4; count of bases not matched to a gene: 6. Germline loops: CDR1 SEHNR, CDR2 FQNEAQ (reference sequence). The CDR3 is made up of 13 amino acids. Here the CDR3 reads CASLRTGITEAFF. The CDR3 nucleotides are TGTGCCAGCCTCCGGACAGGGATCACTGAAGCTTTCTTT.

The J gene is TRBJ2-3, the V gene TRBV10-1; perhaps TRBD2 as D (7 bases). The CDR3 has 16 residues. Germline-derived CDR1 and CDR2 are WNHNN and SYGVQD (reference sequence). Deletions cut 3 bases from V and 3 bases from J, with 16 bases between. CDR3 residues: CASSERGGGLTDTQYF. As DNA, the CDR3 is TGCGCCAGCAGTGAAAGAGGGGGGGGCCTAACAGATACGCAGTATTTT.

This clone was detected only a few times. The rearrangement uses TRBV19 and TRBJ1-3, with D unresolved. The CDR3 length is 14 residues. The V and J ends lost 3 bases and 4 bases respectively, with 10 bases between them. CDR1 is LNHDA, CDR2 SQIVND, per germline (reference sequence). CDR3 nucleotide sequence: TGTGCCAGTAGTATGGGGTCAACAGGAAACACCATATATTTT. Its protein is CASSMGSTGNTIYF.

CDR3 loop: CASRGTGSSPLHF. The CDR3, as DNA: TGTGCCAGCAGGGGGACAGGGAGTTCACCCCTCCACTTT. The gene calls are TRBV12-3 or TRBV12-4 and TRBJ1-6; 9 nucleotides line up with TRBD1. V dropped 6 bases and J dropped 9; count of bases not matched to a gene: 3. The CDR3 covers 13 residues.

The chain carries TRBV7-9 and TRBJ1-5; D is possibly TRBD1 (5 bases). The CDR3 covers 15 residues. The germline V and J ends were trimmed by 4 bases and 0 bases, with 10 bases remaining between them. CDR1 is SEHNR, CDR2 FQNEAQ, per germline (reference sequence). The CDR3 region is CASSSQGDSNQPQHF. CDR3 nucleotide sequence: TGTGCCAGCAGCTCCCAAGGGGATAGCAATCAGCCCCAGCATTTT.

The chain has TRBV6-4 and TRBJ2-2, with a possible D match to TRBD2 (6 bases). The V end was cut by 6 bases, the J end by 5 bases, with 13 bases between. The germline V gene has CDR1 MRHNA and CDR2 SNTAGT. The CDR3 totals 14 residues. The CDR3: CASRSVGGTGELFF. CDR3 DNA sequence: TGTGCCAGCAGATCTGTGGGGGGTACCGGGGAGCTGTTTTTT.

This rearrangement joins TRBV6-5 to TRBJ2-7; 9 bases are shared with TRBD2. CDR3 size: 15 residues. V shed 4 bases and J 7 bases; nucleotides not matched to a gene: 11. CDR1 and CDR2 from the germline V gene are MNHEY and SVGAGI. The CDR3 loop is CASSFSAGGSKEQYF. DNA of the CDR3: TGTGCCAGCAGTTTTTCAGCGGGGGGCTCCAAGGAGCAGTACTTC.

The chain recombines TRBV6-5 with TRBJ1-1; the D gene is possibly TRBD1 (6 bases). This CDR3 has 14 residues. Between the trimmed V and J ends, which lost 3 bases and 4 bases, there was a span of 12 bases. Germline assignment: CDR1 MNHEY and CDR2 SVGAGI. The CDR3 sequence: CASSYLDSSTEAFF. DNA for the CDR3: TGTGCCAGCAGTTATCTGGACAGTAGCACTGAAGCTTTCTTT.